Listed here are 19 T cell receptor beta chains from one sample, sequenced in a study of cytomegalovirus exposure and HLA in healthy donors. The PCR contained 60 Vbeta and 13 Jbeta primers. Clones were read by immunoSEQ multiplex PCR, and TCRdb kept only the in-frame ones, dropping some. Of 150,000 to 160,000 clones listed, under 85% are singletons. Sequences were obtained from PBMCs. These receptors came from a man between 18 and 35 years old in good health and CMV-seronegative.

This clone showed up just a few times. V is TRBV5-8 and J is TRBJ1-3; D not resolved. There are 13 residues in the CDR3. V was trimmed by 0 bases and J by 9 bases, leaving 10 bases between them. Per germline, CDR1 SGHTS and CDR2 YDEGEE. The CDR3 here is CASSLVGSGTIYF. CDR3 DNA sequence: TGTGCCAGCAGCTTGGTGGGTTCGGGCACCATATATTTT.

The chain is built from TRBV7-3 and TRBJ2-3, with D possibly being TRBD2 (5 bases). The CDR3 is 12 residues long. Trimming shortened V by 6 bases and J by 4 bases, and 8 bases separated the two germline ends. Germline loops: CDR1 SGHTA, CDR2 FQGTGA. The CDR3 nucleotides are TGTGCCAGCAGTCCCGGGGCAGATACGCAGTATTTT. Its protein is CASSPGADTQYF.

The J gene is TRBJ2-5, the V gene TRBV5-5, with 10 bases aligning to TRBD2. Germline loops: CDR1 SGHKS, CDR2 YYEKEE (reference sequence). The CDR3 extends over 13 amino acids. The V and J ends lost 10 bases and 5 bases, in that order; junction bases with no gene match: 8. In DNA form, the CDR3 reads TGTGCCTCTCAGCGGGGGGGCGGGGAGACCCAGTACTTC. Its translation is CASQRGGGETQYF.

This chain joins TRBV6-1 and TRBJ1-4; 9 bases fit TRBD1. J gave up 8 bases and V 4 bases, and 5 bases lay outside the gene matches. This CDR3 contains 14 residues. Germline V gene sequence: CDR1 MNHNS, CDR2 SASEGT. CDR3 amino acids: CASSGRTGVEKLFF. The CDR3 DNA is TGTGCCAGCAGTGGGAGGACAGGGGTGGAAAAACTGTTTTTT.

This clone was counted between two and nine times. J is TRBJ2-3 and V is TRBV6-5; 9 bases align to TRBD2. Germline CDR1 and CDR2: MNHEY and SVGAGI. The trim removed 4 bases at V and 2 bases at J, leaving 7 bases unmatched. This CDR3 is built from 16 residues. The CDR3 DNA follows: TGTGCCAGCAGTTCCTCTAGCGGGGAGATCACAGATACGCAGTATTTT. It encodes CASSSSSGEITDTQYF.

The chain couples TRBV7-8 to TRBJ2-5; D perhaps matches TRBD1 (6 bases). The end of the DNA is better explained by TRBJ2-7, so the J call may be wrong. Germline V CDR1 and CDR2: SGHVS, FQNEAQ. This CDR3 is built from 12 residues. The CDR3 is CASSLTGNEQYF. In nucleotides, the CDR3 is TGTGCCAGCAGCTTAACAGGGAACGAGCAGTACTTC.

The V and J genes are TRBV21-1 and TRBJ2-3; TRBD2 reflects the table's D call only, with no check against the DNA. TRBV21-1 is flagged as a pseudogene. This CDR3 has 18 amino acids. The CDR3 region is CASSKMGGGVGEGDTQYF. DNA for the CDR3: TGTGCCAGCAGCAAAATGGGCGGTGGGGTAGGGGAGGGGGATACGCAGTATTTT.

The chain recombines TRBV18 with TRBJ2-1; 11 bases agree with TRBD2. The CDR3 extends over 15 amino acids. CDR1 and CDR2 (germline): KGHSH, LQKENI. V shed 6 bases and J 4 bases; nucleotides not matched to a gene: 5. The CDR3: CASSSSGGPYNEQFF. CDR3 coding DNA: TGTGCCAGCTCCTCTAGCGGGGGGCCTTACAATGAGCAGTTCTTC.

This clone turned up a few times. The sample contains more than one DNA sequence encoding this CDR3. The V gene is TRBV5-5, the J gene TRBJ1-5; tentative D call: TRBD1 (6 bases). Germline-derived CDR1 and CDR2 are SGHKS and YYEKEE (reference sequence). With 2 bases removed from V and 6 bases from J, the gap between germline ends came to 9 bases. The length of the CDR3 is 13 residues. The CDR3 DNA reads TGTGCCAGCAGCTTACAGGGTCGTCAGCCCCAGCATTTT. It specifies CASSLQGRQPQHF. Drawing the rest from reference TRBV5-5 and TRBJ1-5, the complete variable domain is DAGVTQSPTHLIKTRGQQVTLRCSPISGHKSVSWYQQVLGQGPQFIFQYYEKEERGRGNFPDRFSARQFPNYSSELNVNALLLGDSALYLCASSLQGRQPQHFGDGTRLSIL.

This clone is a singleton in its sample. The V and J genes are TRBV27 and TRBJ2-4, with D possibly TRBD2 on 5 matching bases. CDR3 length: 13 amino acids. Trimming took off 4 bases at V and 12 bases at J, with 16 bases between the two ends. Germline loops: CDR1 MNHEY, CDR2 SMNVEV (reference sequence). DNA of the CDR3: TGTGCCAGCAGTTGGGGAGATCTCGGCAGTCAGTACTTC. Its protein product is CASSWGDLGSQYF.

The V and J genes are TRBV7-9 and TRBJ1-5; D is ambiguous. Germline-derived CDR1 and CDR2 are SEHNR and FQNEAQ (reference sequence). The CDR3 spans 13 residues. V was trimmed by 5 bases and J by 6 bases, leaving 11 bases between them. Here the CDR3 reads CASSGEDGQPQHF. The CDR3 DNA follows: TGTGCCAGCAGCGGGGAGGACGGTCAGCCCCAGCATTTT.

J is TRBJ1-2 and V is TRBV2; 8 bases align to TRBD1. Germline values: CDR1 SNHLY, CDR2 FYNNEI. The CDR3 is 16 residues long. After removal of 4 bases from V and 4 bases from J, the junction contained 11 bases not matched to a gene. The CDR3 is CASSAIVRQGSYGYTF. The CDR3 DNA follows: TGTGCCAGCAGTGCTATCGTCCGACAGGGGTCCTATGGCTACACCTTC.

This clone has just a few counts. This chain connects TRBV5-1 to TRBJ2-1; 9 nucleotides agree with TRBD1. The CDR3 has 14 amino acids. Losses at the gene ends were 9 bases for V and 3 bases for J; bases not matched to a gene: 7. Per the germline V gene, CDR1 is SGHRS and CDR2 is YFSETQ. The CDR3: CATTRDRDYNEQFF. CDR3 bases: TGCGCCACCACCCGGGACAGGGACTACAATGAGCAGTTCTTC.

CDR3: CAISGRAGLAGNTQYF. CDR3 nucleotide sequence: TGTGCCATCAGTGGAAGAGCGGGACTAGCGGGGAATACGCAGTATTTT. The chain recombines TRBV10-3 with TRBJ2-3, with 13 bases identical to TRBD2. CDR3 length: 16 amino acids. CDR1 and CDR2 (germline): ENHRY, SYGVKD. V lost 4 bases, J lost 7 bases, and 8 bases stayed unmatched.

Remarks on this clone: Different DNA sequences within this sample yield the same CDR3. This chain connects TRBV7-2 to TRBJ2-1; 9 bases fit TRBD2. The germline CDR1 and CDR2 sequences are SGHTA and FQGNSA. Unmatched junction bases numbered 11, after V lost 3 bases and J lost 8 bases. CDR3 length: 16 residues. CDR3 DNA sequence: TGTGCCAGCAGCTTGGGCATGGCGGGAGGGCTCCATGAGCAGTTCTTC. As protein: CASSLGMAGGLHEQFF.

CDR3 in amino acids: CASSIDLREQYF. The CDR3 DNA reads as TGTGCCAGTAGTATAGATCTGAGGGAGCAGTACTTC. The V gene is TRBV19, the J gene TRBJ2-7, with D hard to call. The CDR3 extends over 12 amino acids. CDR1 and CDR2 (germline): LNHDA, SQIVND (reference sequence). Trimming took off 0 bases at V and 7 bases at J, with 7 bases between the two ends.

The chain joins TRBV15 to TRBJ1-5; 7 bases agree with TRBD1. This CDR3 has 13 residues. The V segment lost 4 bases and the J segment 6 bases; nucleotides outside the gene matches: 3. Looked up from germline, CDR1 is LNHNV and CDR2 is YYDKDF (reference sequence). The CDR3 reads CATSNRGLQPQHF. The CDR3, as DNA: TGTGCCACCAGCAACAGGGGCCTTCAGCCCCAGCATTTT.

This clone has a handful of counts. The J gene is TRBJ1-3, the V gene TRBV15; 9 nucleotides line up with TRBD1. J lost 1 base, V lost 8 bases, and 0 bases had no gene match. Germline V lookup: CDR1 LNHNV, CDR2 YYDKDF (reference sequence). The CDR3 is 13 residues long. The CDR3 DNA sequence: TGTGCCACCGGACAGGGGTCTGGAAACACCATATATTTT. Amino acid sequence: CATGQGSGNTIYF. Together with reference TRBV15 and TRBJ1-3, the CDR3 gives the full variable domain: DAMVIQNPRYQVTQFGKPVTLSCSQTLNHNVMYWYQQKSSQAPKLLFHYYDKDFNNEADTPDNFQSRRPNTSFCFLDIRSPGLGDTAMYLCATGQGSGNTIYFGEGSWLTVV.

The chain links TRBV6-5 to TRBJ2-4; 9 bases are a match to TRBD1. CDR3 length: 13 residues. Germline CDR1 is MNHEY and CDR2 is SVGAGI. V trimming: 4 bases; J trimming: 6 bases; junction bases outside the gene matches: 1. The chain's CDR3 is CASSSTGGNIQYF. DNA for the CDR3: TGTGCCAGCAGTTCGACAGGGGGAAACATTCAGTACTTC.